Listed here is a single TCR beta chain. Antigen specificity is unknown. Other DNA sequences of this sample code for an identical CDR3. The sample is drawn from a study of shared clonotypes between healthy human individuals. Study at large: There were three CD4 naive, three CD4 memory, two CD8 naive and one CD8 memory plates per donor. Study findings and constraints: Naive subsets typically showed greater estimated richness than memory subsets. The rarefaction results pointed to incomplete sorted-subset sequencing despite large depth.

Replicate PCRs run on sorted subsets employed approximately 200 ng DNA, 30,000 to 35,000 T cell genomes. The repertoire was sequenced with immunoSEQ multiplex PCR; TCRdb's copy has only in-frame clones and lacks some. Of millions of clones in the sample, 90% to 95% were seen once. Germline loops: CDR1 MDHEN, CDR2 SYDVKM. The CDR3 sequence is 12 residues long. V was shortened by 5 bases and J by 5 bases, with 9 bases between the two germline ends. This clonotype originated in a man aged 18 to 29 in good health. Some clones in this sample may be carry-over from other donors' samples. The chain employs TRBV28 and TRBJ1-2; D remains unclear. The sequencing sample was made of naive CD4+ T cells from PBMCs. Documented subset: CD45RA+ positively selected. The CDR3: CASSILGYGYTF. CDR3 nucleotides: TGTGCCAGCAGTATCTTGGGTTATGGCTACACCTTC.